This note documents a single TCR beta chain sequence. This sample was included in a study of T cell changes during pregnancy in multiple sclerosis. Produced via immunoSEQ multiplex PCR; TCRdb's table is partial and in-frame only. Among over 55,000 clones listed, about nine tenths were seen once. Per germline, CDR1 SGHNT and CDR2 YYREEE (reference sequence). This CDR3 comprises 17 residues. The V segment lost 4 bases and the J segment 6 bases; nucleotides outside the gene matches: 10. The sequencing used peripheral blood, collected in the first trimester of pregnancy. This TCR came from a female donor with multiple sclerosis, enrolled in a pregnancy study. The chain links TRBV5-4 to TRBJ2-1, with TRBD2 matching over 13 bases. CDR3 sequence reads: CASSDPTSGRSSNEQFF. Written as DNA, the CDR3 is TGTGCCAGCAGCGACCCGACTAGCGGGAGGTCTAGCAATGAGCAGTTCTTC.